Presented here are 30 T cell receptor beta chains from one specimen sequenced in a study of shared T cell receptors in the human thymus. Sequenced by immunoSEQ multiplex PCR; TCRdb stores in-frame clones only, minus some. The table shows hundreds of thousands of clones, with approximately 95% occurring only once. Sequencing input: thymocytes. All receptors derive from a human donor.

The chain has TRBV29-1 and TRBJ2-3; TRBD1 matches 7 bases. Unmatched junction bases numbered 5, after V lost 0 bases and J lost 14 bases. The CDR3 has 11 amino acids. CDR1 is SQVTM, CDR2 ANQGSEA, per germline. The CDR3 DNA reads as TGCAGCGTTGAAGAGGTAGGGGGCAGGTATTTT. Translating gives CSVEEVGGRYF.

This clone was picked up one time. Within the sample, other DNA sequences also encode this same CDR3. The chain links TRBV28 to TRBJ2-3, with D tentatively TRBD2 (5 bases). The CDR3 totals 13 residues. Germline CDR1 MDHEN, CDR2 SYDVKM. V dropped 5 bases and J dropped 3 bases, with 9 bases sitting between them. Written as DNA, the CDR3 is TGTGCCAGCAGTAGGACGGGAACAGATACGCAGTATTTT. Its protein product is CASSRTGTDTQYF.

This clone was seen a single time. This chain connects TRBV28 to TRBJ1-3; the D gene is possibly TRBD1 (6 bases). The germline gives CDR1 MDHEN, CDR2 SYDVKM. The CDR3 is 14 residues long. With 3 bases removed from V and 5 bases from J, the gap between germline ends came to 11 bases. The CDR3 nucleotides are TGTGCCAGCAGTTTTGGCAGGGGTAGAAACACCATATATTTT. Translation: CASSFGRGRNTIYF.

The CDR3 loop is CASSLGRDIWETQYF. CDR3 bases: TGTGCCAGCAGCTTAGGCCGGGACATTTGGGAGACCCAGTACTTC. The V and J genes are TRBV7-2 and TRBJ2-5; a weak D match, TRBD1 (6 bases). Trimming pared 1 base from V and 5 bases from J, leaving 14 bases between. The CDR3 extends over 15 amino acids. The germline V gene encodes CDR1 SGHTA and CDR2 FQGNSA.

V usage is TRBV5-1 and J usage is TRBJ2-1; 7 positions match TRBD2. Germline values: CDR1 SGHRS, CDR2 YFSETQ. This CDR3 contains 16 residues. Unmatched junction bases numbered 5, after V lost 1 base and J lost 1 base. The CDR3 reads CASSLRGSWSYNEQFF. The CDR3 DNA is TGCGCCAGCAGCTTGCGCGGGAGCTGGTCCTACAATGAGCAGTTCTTC. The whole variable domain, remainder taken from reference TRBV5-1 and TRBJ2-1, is KAGVTQTPRYLIKTRGQQVTLSCSPISGHRSVSWYQQTPGQGLQFLFEYFSETQRNKGNFPGRFSGRQFSNSRSEMNVSTLELGDSALYLCASSLRGSWSYNEQFFGPGTRLTVL.

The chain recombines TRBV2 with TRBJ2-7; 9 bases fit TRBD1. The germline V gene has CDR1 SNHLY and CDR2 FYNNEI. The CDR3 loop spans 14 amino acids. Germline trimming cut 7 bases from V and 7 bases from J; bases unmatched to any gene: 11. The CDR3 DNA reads TGTGCCAGCACCCCGGGACAGGGCGGTGGGGAGCAGTACTTC. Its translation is CASTPGQGGGEQYF.

In DNA form, the CDR3 reads TGTGCCTGGAGTGGGCCGGGACAGGGCGTCGATGAGCAGTTCTTC. This codes for CAWSGPGQGVDEQFF. V and J are TRBV30 and TRBJ2-1; TRBD1 aligns across 9 bases. From germline, CDR1 is GTSNPN and CDR2 SVGIG (reference sequence). This CDR3 has 15 residues. V gave up 1 base and J gave up 8 bases; unmatched junction bases: 9.

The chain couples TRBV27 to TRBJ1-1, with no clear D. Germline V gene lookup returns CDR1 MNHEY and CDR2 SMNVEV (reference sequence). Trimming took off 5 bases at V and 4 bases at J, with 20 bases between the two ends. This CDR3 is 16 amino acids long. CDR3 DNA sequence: TGTGCCAGCAGTCCGCCGGGAGCCAAAGGAGTCACTGAAGCTTTCTTT. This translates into CASSPPGAKGVTEAFF.

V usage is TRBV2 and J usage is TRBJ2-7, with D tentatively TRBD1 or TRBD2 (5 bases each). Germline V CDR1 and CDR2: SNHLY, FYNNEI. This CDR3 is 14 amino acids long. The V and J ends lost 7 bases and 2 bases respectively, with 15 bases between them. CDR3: CASTGGYGTYEQYF. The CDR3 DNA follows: TGTGCCAGCACTGGGGGTTATGGAACCTACGAGCAGTACTTC.

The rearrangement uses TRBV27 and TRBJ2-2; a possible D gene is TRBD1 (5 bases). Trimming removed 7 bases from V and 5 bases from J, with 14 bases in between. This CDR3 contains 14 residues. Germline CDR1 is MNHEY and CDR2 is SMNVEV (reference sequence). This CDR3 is CASKGGKGTGELFF. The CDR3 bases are TGTGCCAGCAAGGGCGGAAAGGGGACCGGGGAGCTGTTTTTT.

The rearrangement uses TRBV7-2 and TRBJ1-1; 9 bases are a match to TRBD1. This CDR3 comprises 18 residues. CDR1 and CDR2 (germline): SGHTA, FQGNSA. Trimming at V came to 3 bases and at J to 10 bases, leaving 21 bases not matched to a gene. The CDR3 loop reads CASSFLPPHGQGRIRAFF. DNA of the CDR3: TGTGCCAGCAGCTTTCTTCCCCCCCATGGACAGGGGCGGATAAGAGCTTTCTTT.

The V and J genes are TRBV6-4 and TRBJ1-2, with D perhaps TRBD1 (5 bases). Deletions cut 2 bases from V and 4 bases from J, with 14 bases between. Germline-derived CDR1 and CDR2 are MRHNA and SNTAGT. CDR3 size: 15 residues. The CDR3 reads CASSDEGRTGYGYTF. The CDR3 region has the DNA TGTGCCAGCAGTGACGAGGGGCGAACGGGCTATGGCTACACCTTC.

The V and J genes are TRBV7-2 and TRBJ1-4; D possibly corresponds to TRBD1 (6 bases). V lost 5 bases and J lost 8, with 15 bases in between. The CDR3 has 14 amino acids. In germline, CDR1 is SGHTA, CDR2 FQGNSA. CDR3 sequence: CASSPNRVGEKLFF. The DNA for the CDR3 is TGTGCCAGCAGCCCCAACAGGGTCGGGGAAAAACTGTTTTTT. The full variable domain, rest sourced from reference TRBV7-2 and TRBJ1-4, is GAGVSQSPSNKVTEKGKDVELRCDPISGHTALYWYRQSLGQGLEFLIYFQGNSAPDKSGLPSDRFSAERTGGSVSTLTIQRTQQEDSAVYLCASSPNRVGEKLFFGSGTQLSVL.

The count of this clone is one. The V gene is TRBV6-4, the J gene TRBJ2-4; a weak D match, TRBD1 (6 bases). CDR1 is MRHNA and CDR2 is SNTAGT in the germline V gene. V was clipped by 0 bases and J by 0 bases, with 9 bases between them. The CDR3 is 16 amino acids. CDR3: CASSDSGAPAKNIQYF. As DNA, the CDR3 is TGTGCCAGCAGTGACTCGGGGGCGCCAGCCAAAAACATTCAGTACTTC.

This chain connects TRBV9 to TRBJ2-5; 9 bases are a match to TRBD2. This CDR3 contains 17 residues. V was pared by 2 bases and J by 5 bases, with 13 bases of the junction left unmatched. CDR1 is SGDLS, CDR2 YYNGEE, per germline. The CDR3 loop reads CASSVSVGAGGRETQYF. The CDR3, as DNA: TGTGCCAGCAGCGTGAGTGTTGGCGCGGGAGGGCGGGAGACCCAGTACTTC.

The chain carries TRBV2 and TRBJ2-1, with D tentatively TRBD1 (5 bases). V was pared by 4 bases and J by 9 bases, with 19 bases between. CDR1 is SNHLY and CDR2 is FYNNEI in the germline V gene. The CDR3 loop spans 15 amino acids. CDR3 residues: CASSGRGAHAGEQFF. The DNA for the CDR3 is TGTGCCAGCAGTGGTAGGGGCGCCCATGCTGGTGAGCAGTTCTTC. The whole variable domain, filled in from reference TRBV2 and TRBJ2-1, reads EPEVTQTPSHQVTQMGQEVILRCVPISNHLYFYWYRQILGQKVEFLVSFYNNEISEKSEIFDDQFSVERPDGSNFTLKIRSTKLEDSAMYFCASSGRGAHAGEQFFGPGTRLTVL.

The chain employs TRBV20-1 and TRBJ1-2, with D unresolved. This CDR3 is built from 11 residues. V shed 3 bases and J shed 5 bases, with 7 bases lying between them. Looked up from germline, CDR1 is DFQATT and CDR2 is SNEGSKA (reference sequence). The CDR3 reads CSARYMYGYTF. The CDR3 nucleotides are TGCAGTGCTAGGTATATGTATGGCTACACCTTC.

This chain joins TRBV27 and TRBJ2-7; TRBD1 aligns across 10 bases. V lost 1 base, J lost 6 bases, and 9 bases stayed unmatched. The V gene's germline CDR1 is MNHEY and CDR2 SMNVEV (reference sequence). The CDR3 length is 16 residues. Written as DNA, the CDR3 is TGTGCCAGCAGTTTATTTTTGGGGGACAGGGGTTGCGAGCAGTACTTC. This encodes CASSLFLGDRGCEQYF.

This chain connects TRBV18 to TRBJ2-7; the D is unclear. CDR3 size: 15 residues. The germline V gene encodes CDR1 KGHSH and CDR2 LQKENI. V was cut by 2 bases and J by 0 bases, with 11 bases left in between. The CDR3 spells CASSPLGVDSYEQYF. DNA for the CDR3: TGTGCCAGCTCACCATTGGGCGTCGACTCCTACGAGCAGTACTTC.

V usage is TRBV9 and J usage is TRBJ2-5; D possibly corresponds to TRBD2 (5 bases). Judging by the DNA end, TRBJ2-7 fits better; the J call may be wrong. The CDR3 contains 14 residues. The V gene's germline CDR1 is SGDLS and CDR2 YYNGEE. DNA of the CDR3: TGTGCCAGCAGCGCCGCGGGCTTGGGTTACGAGCAGTACTTC. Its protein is CASSAAGLGYEQYF.

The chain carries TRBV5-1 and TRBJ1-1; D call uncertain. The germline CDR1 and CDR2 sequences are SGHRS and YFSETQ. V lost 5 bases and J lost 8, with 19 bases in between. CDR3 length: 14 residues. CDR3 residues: CASSLGDAGSEAFF. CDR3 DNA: TGCGCCAGCAGTTTAGGCGACGCGGGTTCGGAAGCTTTCTTT.

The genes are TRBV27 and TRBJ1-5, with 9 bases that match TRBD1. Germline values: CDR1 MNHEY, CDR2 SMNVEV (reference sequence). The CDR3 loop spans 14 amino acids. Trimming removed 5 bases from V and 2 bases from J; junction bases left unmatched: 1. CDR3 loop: CASSRTGGNQPQHF. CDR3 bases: TGTGCCAGCAGTCGGACAGGGGGCAATCAGCCCCAGCATTTT.

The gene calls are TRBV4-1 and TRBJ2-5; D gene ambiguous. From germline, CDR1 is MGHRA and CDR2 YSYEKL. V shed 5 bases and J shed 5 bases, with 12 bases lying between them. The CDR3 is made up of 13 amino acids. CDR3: CASSLKRFETQYF. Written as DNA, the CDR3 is TGCGCCAGCAGCTTGAAGCGTTTCGAGACCCAGTACTTC.

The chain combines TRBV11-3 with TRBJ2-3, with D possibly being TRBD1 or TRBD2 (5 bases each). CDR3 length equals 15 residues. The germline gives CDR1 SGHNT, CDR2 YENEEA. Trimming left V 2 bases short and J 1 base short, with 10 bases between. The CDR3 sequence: CASSLRDGRTDTQYF. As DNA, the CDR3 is TGTGCCAGCAGCTTACGGGACGGACGCACAGATACGCAGTATTTT.

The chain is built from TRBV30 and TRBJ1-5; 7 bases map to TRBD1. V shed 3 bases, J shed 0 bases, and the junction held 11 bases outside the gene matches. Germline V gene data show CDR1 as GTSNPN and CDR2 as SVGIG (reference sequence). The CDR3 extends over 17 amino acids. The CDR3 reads CAWSAQGQTISNQPQHF. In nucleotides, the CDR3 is TGTGCCTGGAGCGCCCAGGGACAGACGATTAGCAATCAGCCCCAGCATTTT. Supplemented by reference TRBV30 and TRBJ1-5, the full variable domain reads SQTIHQWPATLVQPVGSPLSLECTVEGTSNPNLYWYRQAAGRGLQLLFYSVGIGQISSEVPQNLSASRPQDRQFILSSKKLLLSDSGFYLCAWSAQGQTISNQPQHFGDGTRLSIL.

The CDR3 protein is CASGRGTEAFF. As DNA, the CDR3 is TGTGCCAGCGGGCGGGGCACTGAAGCTTTCTTT. The chain carries TRBV11-2 and TRBJ1-1, with D unclear. The length of the CDR3 is 11 residues. Germline V gene lookup returns CDR1 SGHAT and CDR2 FQNNGV. Trimming shortened V by 8 bases and J by 4 bases, and 8 bases separated the two germline ends.

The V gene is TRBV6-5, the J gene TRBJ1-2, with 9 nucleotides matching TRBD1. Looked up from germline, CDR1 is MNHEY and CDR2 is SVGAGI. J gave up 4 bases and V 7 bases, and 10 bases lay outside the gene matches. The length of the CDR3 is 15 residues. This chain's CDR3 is CASTTPGQGFYGYTF. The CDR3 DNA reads TGTGCCAGCACCACCCCCGGACAGGGGTTCTATGGCTACACCTTC.

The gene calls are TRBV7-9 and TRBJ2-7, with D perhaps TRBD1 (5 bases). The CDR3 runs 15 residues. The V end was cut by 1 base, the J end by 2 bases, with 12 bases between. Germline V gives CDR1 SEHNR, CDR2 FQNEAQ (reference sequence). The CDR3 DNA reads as TGTGCCAGCAGCTTAGAGGGTGGCAGGGCCTACGAGCAGTACTTC. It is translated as CASSLEGGRAYEQYF.

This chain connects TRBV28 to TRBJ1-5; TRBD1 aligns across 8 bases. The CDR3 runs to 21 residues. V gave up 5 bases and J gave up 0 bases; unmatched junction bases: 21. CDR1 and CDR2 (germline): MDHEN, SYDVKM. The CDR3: CASSPPFAPGQDPYSNQPQHF. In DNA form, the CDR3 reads TGTGCCAGCAGTCCACCCTTCGCACCGGGACAGGACCCTTATAGCAATCAGCCCCAGCATTTT.

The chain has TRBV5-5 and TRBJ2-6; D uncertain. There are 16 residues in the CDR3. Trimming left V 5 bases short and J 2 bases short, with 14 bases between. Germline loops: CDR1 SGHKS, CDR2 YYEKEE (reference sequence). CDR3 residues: CASRAAGEAGANVLTF. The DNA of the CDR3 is TGTGCCAGCAGGGCTGCTGGCGAGGCTGGGGCCAACGTCCTGACTTTC.